Reported below is one TCR beta chain. Use of 60 Vbeta and 13 Jbeta primers characterized the PCR. The assay was immunoSEQ multiplex PCR, and TCRdb's table has in-frame clones only and misses some. The repertoire includes about 200,000 clones, around 83% of them detected once, and roughly 1.6% sits in the top ten. This sample was taken from a study of cytomegalovirus exposure and HLA in healthy donors. V lost 0 bases and J lost 4, with 7 bases in between. The germline V gene encodes CDR1 MNHEY and CDR2 SMNVEV (reference sequence). The CDR3 totals 14 residues. The receptor was isolated from a woman aged 18-29 years in good health and CMV-seronegative. The J gene is TRBJ2-1, the V gene TRBV27; D is uncertain. The specimen was PBMCs. The CDR3 spells CASSLSTSYNEQFF. Here the CDR3 DNA reads TGTGCCAGCAGTTTATCAACGAGTTACAATGAGCAGTTCTTC.